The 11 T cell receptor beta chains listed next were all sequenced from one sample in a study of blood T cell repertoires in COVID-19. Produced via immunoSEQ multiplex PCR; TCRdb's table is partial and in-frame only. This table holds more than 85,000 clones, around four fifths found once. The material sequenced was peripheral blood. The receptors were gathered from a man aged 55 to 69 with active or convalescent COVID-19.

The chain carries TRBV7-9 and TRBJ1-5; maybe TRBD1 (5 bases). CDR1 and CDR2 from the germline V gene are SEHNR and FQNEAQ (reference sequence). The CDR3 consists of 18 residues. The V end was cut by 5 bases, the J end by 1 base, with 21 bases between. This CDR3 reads CASSPRAGPKLSNQPQHF. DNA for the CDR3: TGTGCCAGCAGCCCACGGGCAGGGCCTAAACTCAGCAATCAGCCCCAGCATTTT.

The CDR3: CASSFFSVEETQYF. The DNA for the CDR3 is TGTGCCAGCAGTTTCTTCTCGGTGGAAGAGACCCAGTACTTC. This sequence joins TRBV6-2 or TRBV6-3 and TRBJ2-5; D gene unclear. The CDR3 totals 14 residues. Looked up from germline, CDR1 is MNHEY and CDR2 is SVGEGT. Trimming cost V 4 bases and J 3 bases, with 12 bases left between them.

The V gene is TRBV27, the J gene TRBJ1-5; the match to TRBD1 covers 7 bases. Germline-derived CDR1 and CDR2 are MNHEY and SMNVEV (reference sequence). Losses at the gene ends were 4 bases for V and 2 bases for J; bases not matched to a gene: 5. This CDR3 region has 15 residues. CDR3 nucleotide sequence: TGTGCCAGCAGTTCGGGACAGCCCGGCAATCAGCCCCAGCATTTT. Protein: CASSSGQPGNQPQHF.

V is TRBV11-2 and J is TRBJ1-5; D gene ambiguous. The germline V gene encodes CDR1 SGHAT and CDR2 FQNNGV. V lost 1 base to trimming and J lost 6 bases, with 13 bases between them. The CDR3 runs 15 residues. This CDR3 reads CASSLGAGGPQPQHF. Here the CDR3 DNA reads TGTGCCAGCAGCTTAGGGGCCGGTGGGCCTCAGCCCCAGCATTTT.

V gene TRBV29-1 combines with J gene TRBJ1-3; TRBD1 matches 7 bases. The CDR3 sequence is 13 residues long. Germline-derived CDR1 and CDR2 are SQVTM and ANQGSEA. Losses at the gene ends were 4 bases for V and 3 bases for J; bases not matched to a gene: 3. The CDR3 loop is CSVGDRVGNTIYF. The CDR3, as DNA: TGCAGCGTTGGTGACAGGGTTGGAAACACCATATATTTT.

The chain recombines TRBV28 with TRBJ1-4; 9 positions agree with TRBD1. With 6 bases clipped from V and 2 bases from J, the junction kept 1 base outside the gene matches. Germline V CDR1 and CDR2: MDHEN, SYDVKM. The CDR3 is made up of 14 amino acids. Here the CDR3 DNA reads TGTGCCAGCAGGGGACAGGGCACTAATGAAAAACTGTTTTTT. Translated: CASRGQGTNEKLFF.

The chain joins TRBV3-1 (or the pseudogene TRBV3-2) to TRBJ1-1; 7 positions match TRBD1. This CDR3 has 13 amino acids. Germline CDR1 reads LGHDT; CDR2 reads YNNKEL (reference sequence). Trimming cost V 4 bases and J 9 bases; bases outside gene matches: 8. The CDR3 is CASSLLEGAQAFF. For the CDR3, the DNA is TGTGCCAGCAGCCTTTTAGAGGGGGCTCAAGCTTTCTTT.

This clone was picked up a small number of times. CDR3 loop: CASSEHSLNTEAFF. The CDR3, as DNA: TGCGCCAGCAGTGAGCACAGCTTAAACACTGAAGCTTTCTTT. This chain connects TRBV10-2 to TRBJ1-1; D is unresolved. This CDR3 spans 14 amino acids. With 2 bases removed from V and 2 bases from J, the gap between germline ends came to 9 bases. From germline, CDR1 is WSHSY and CDR2 SAAADI.

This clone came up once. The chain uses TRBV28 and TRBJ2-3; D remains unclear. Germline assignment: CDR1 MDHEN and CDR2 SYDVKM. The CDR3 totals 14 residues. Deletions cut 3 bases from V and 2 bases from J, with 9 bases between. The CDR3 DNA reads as TGTGCCAGCAGTTTGTTTAGCCCCACAGATACGCAGTATTTT. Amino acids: CASSLFSPTDTQYF. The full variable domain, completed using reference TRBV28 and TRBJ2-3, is DVKVTQSSRYLVKRTGEKVFLECVQDMDHENMFWYRQDPGLGLRLIYFSYDVKMKEKGDIPEGYSVSREKKERFSLILESASTNQTSMYLCASSLFSPTDTQYFGPGTRLTVL.

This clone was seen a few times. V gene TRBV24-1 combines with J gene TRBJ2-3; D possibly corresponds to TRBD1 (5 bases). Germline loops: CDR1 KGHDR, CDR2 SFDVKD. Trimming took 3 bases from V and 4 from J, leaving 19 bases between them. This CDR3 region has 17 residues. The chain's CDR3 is CATSDRTWRINPDTQYF. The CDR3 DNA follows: TGTGCCACCAGTGATCGGACATGGAGAATAAATCCAGATACGCAGTATTTT.

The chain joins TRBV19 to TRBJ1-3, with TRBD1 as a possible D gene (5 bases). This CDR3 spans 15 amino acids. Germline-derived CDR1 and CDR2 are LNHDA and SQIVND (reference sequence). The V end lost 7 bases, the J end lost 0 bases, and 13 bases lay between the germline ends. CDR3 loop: CASTLGRSSGNTIYF. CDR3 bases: TGTGCCAGTACTTTGGGGCGAAGCTCTGGAAACACCATATATTTT.